This T cell receptor beta chain came from a study of T cells after yellow fever vaccination. Whole-study results and caveats: Contamination of FACS-sorted repertoires by abundant clonotypes from the bulk population could occur.

Trimming stripped 5 bases from V and 7 bases from J, with 12 bases between. Germline V gene data show CDR1 as SGHTA and CDR2 as FQGNSA. CDR3 size: 13 residues. TCRdb reprocessed the 5' RACE reads with MiXCR, giving one entry per CDR3 protein. The sample comprises roughly 300,000 distinct CDR3 sequences, 7% to 9% of which are singletons, and 17% rests with the top ten. This clonotype was seen a handful of times. Its target is unknown. This clonotype was sampled from a young man who received the YFV17D yellow fever vaccine. The starting material was PBMCs, obtained 45 days after the first yellow fever vaccination. The chain employs TRBV7-2 and TRBJ1-5, with D perhaps TRBD1 (5 bases). This CDR3 reads CASSRQRGQPQHF. CDR3 bases: TGTGCCAGCAGCCGACAGCGAGGGCAGCCCCAGCATTTT.